This T cell receptor beta chain came from a study of response to subunit inactivated influenza vaccine. Overall study results and limits: Authors proposed each seasonal influenza vaccination draws in few new T cells.

This clonotype has ten or more counts. The antigen is unknown. The CDR3 has 14 amino acids. V lost 4 bases to trimming and J lost 7 bases; unmatched junction nucleotides: 6. In germline, CDR1 is PRHDT, CDR2 FYEKMQ (reference sequence). A single record per CDR3 protein comes from TCRdb applying MiXCR to the RT-PCR reads. The repertoire has 400,000 to 650,000 distinct CDR3 sequences, more than 7% of them found once; the top ten carry roughly 14%. Sequencing was performed on PBMCs from blood, taken less than 30 months after vaccination. V gene TRBV13 combines with J gene TRBJ1-4, with 7 positions matching TRBD1. The TCR sequence derives from a man between 50 and 75 years old who received an inactivated influenza vaccine. The CDR3 sequence: CASSYRGEGEKLFF. The DNA of the CDR3 is TGTGCCAGCAGCTACAGGGGAGAGGGTGAAAAACTGTTTTTT.